The 16 T cell receptor beta chains below were found in one sample sequenced in a study of cytomegalovirus exposure and HLA in healthy donors. TCRdb keeps only in-frame clones here, not all; method: immunoSEQ multiplex PCR. The table shows 150,000 to 250,000 clones, with about three quarters occurring only once. Source material: PBMCs. The receptors come from a woman aged 30 to 39 in good health and CMV-seronegative.

This clone appeared a single time. The chain carries TRBV30 and TRBJ1-1; D remains unclear. The CDR3 totals 14 residues. CDR1 GTSNPN and CDR2 SVGIG come from the germline V gene (reference sequence). The germline V and J ends were trimmed by 1 base and 5 bases, with 14 bases remaining between them. In DNA, the CDR3 is TGTGCCTGGAGTGACCGCCGGCCGGGAACTGAAGCTTTCTTT. Translated, it gives CAWSDRRPGTEAFF.

The V call is TRBV14, the J call TRBJ1-2, with D maybe TRBD1 (6 bases). Germline V gives CDR1 SGHDN, CDR2 FVKESK. Trimming took off 2 bases at V and 4 bases at J, with 14 bases between the two ends. This CDR3 is built from 15 residues. CDR3 amino acids: CASSQIAAGAYGYTF. DNA for the CDR3: TGTGCCAGCAGCCAAATCGCGGCAGGGGCCTATGGCTACACCTTC.

Concerning this clone itself: Other DNA sequences in this specimen translate into the identical CDR3. This rearrangement joins TRBV14 to TRBJ2-7, with 7 bases lining up with TRBD1. V was pared by 1 base and J by 1 base, with 1 base of the junction left unmatched. Germline loops: CDR1 SGHDN, CDR2 FVKESK. The CDR3 totals 14 residues. The CDR3 here is CASSQGTGSYEQYF. Written as DNA, the CDR3 is TGTGCCAGCAGCCAAGGGACAGGTTCCTACGAGCAGTACTTC.

The gene calls are TRBV11-2 and TRBJ2-5; 9 bases align to TRBD2. This CDR3 contains 17 residues. Germline V CDR1 and CDR2: SGHAT, FQNNGV. Unmatched junction bases numbered 14, after V lost 5 bases and J lost 4 bases. CDR3 loop: CASSPNSGLAGRETQYF. The CDR3, as DNA: TGTGCCAGCAGCCCCAATTCAGGGCTAGCGGGGAGAGAGACCCAGTACTTC.

This chain connects TRBV7-9 to TRBJ2-1, with 7 bases lining up with TRBD2. The J segment lost 0 bases and the V segment lost 5 bases, leaving 4 bases of the junction unmatched. The CDR3 has 15 amino acids. CDR1 is SEHNR and CDR2 is FQNEAQ in the germline V gene (reference sequence). CDR3 bases: TGTGCCAGCAGCCGGGGCGGGGGCTCCTACAATGAGCAGTTCTTC. Its protein product is CASSRGGGSYNEQFF.

J is TRBJ1-5 and V is TRBV2; D gene ambiguous. The CDR3 covers 14 residues. V was pared by 4 bases and J by 7 bases, with 14 bases between. The germline V gene has CDR1 SNHLY and CDR2 FYNNEI. CDR3 DNA: TGTGCCAGCAGTGCTGGTTCGGGATACCAGCCCCAGCATTTT. It specifies CASSAGSGYQPQHF. The whole variable domain, remainder taken from reference TRBV2 and TRBJ1-5, is EPEVTQTPSHQVTQMGQEVILRCVPISNHLYFYWYRQILGQKVEFLVSFYNNEISEKSEIFDDQFSVERPDGSNFTLKIRSTKLEDSAMYFCASSAGSGYQPQHFGDGTRLSIL.

This chain connects TRBV19 to TRBJ2-7, with 7 bases fitting TRBD2. Germline CDR1 LNHDA, CDR2 SQIVND (reference sequence). The trim removed 8 bases at V and 2 bases at J, leaving 3 bases unmatched. The CDR3 consists of 12 residues. As DNA, the CDR3 is TGTGCCAGTTCGGCGGGAGCCTACGAGCAGTACTTC. This encodes CASSAGAYEQYF. The entire variable domain, with the rest obtained from reference TRBV19 and TRBJ2-7, is as follows: DGGITQSPKYLFRKEGQNVTLSCEQNLNHDAMYWYRQDPGQGLRLIYYSQIVNDFQKGDIAEGYSVSREKKESFPLTVTSAQKNPTAFYLCASSAGAYEQYFGPGTRLTVT.

This chain connects TRBV6-4 to TRBJ2-3; 10 nucleotides match TRBD2. The CDR3 covers 15 residues. J was trimmed by 2 bases and V by 3 bases; bases with no gene match: 2. Per germline, CDR1 MRHNA and CDR2 SNTAGT. The CDR3 region has the DNA TGTGCCAGCAGTGAAAGCGGGGGGGCCACAGATACGCAGTATTTT. It specifies CASSESGGATDTQYF.

The CDR3 region has the DNA TGCGCCAGCAGCTTACCAGGGGGCAATGAAAAACTGTTTTTT. This sequence encodes CASSLPGGNEKLFF. The J gene is TRBJ1-4, the V gene TRBV5-1, with TRBD1 matching 8 bases. The CDR3 is made up of 14 amino acids. The V segment lost 2 bases and the J segment 5 bases; nucleotides outside the gene matches: 2. Germline lookup yields CDR1 SGHRS and CDR2 YFSETQ.

Comment on this clone: Since a much larger clone is just one base distant, this may be a read error. This sequence joins TRBV5-1 and TRBJ1-2; 8 positions match TRBD1. The germline V gene has CDR1 SGHRS and CDR2 YFSETQ. V lost 4 bases, J lost 4 bases, and 3 bases stayed unmatched. This CDR3 is built from 13 residues. This CDR3 is CASSPTGAYGYTF. The CDR3 nucleotides are TGCGCCAGCAGCCCGACAGGGGCCTATGGCTACACCTTC.

The chain employs TRBV6-5 and TRBJ1-2, with 7 bases lining up with TRBD1. This CDR3 comprises 15 residues. Germline loops: CDR1 MNHEY, CDR2 SVGAGI. The junction had 12 bases not matched to a gene; V was cut back by 7 bases and J by 4 bases. In DNA, the CDR3 is TGTGCCAGCAACCCCGGGACAGAGGTCGTCTATGGCTACACCTTC. The encoded protein is CASNPGTEVVYGYTF.

The V and J genes are TRBV6-5 and TRBJ1-5; no clear D. CDR1 is MNHEY, CDR2 SVGAGI, per germline. Trimming stripped 8 bases from V and 5 bases from J, with 13 bases between. The CDR3 is 13 residues long. The CDR3 DNA is TGTGCCAGCGGCATCCGGCGGGATCAGCCCCAGCATTTT. Translated, it gives CASGIRRDQPQHF.

The rearrangement links TRBV4-2 to TRBJ2-2; 7 nucleotides match TRBD2. This CDR3 contains 15 residues. Germline V gives CDR1 LGHNA, CDR2 YNFKEQ. The V gene end was trimmed by 1 base and the J gene end by 5 bases; junction bases not matched to a gene: 4. The CDR3 is CASSQGGRGTGELFF. The CDR3 coding sequence is TGTGCCAGCAGCCAAGGCGGGAGAGGTACCGGGGAGCTGTTTTTT.

Note on this clone: Other DNA sequences of this sample code for an identical CDR3. The CDR3 DNA sequence: TGCGCCAGCAGCTTGGAGGCTAGCGGGGGCCCCACAGATACGCAGTATTTT. It translates to CASSLEASGGPTDTQYF. The V and J genes are TRBV5-1 and TRBJ2-3; 10 positions match TRBD2. Germline V gene sequence: CDR1 SGHRS, CDR2 YFSETQ. The CDR3 consists of 17 residues. V shed 0 bases, J shed 2 bases, and the junction held 6 bases outside the gene matches.

CDR3 amino acids: CASSSEQGAGNEKLFF. The CDR3, as DNA: TGTGCCAGCAGCTCCGAACAGGGGGCTGGTAATGAAAAACTGTTTTTT. The chain has TRBV4-2 and TRBJ1-4; 9 bases are a match to TRBD1. The V segment lost 5 bases and the J segment 4 bases; nucleotides outside the gene matches: 8. This CDR3 is 16 amino acids long. Germline lookup yields CDR1 LGHNA and CDR2 YNFKEQ.

This clone was picked up a small number of times. V usage is TRBV27 and J usage is TRBJ1-2, with 7 bases lining up with TRBD1. The CDR3 loop spans 14 amino acids. With V trimmed by 5 bases and J by 3 bases, 6 bases remained unmatched. Germline-derived CDR1 and CDR2 are MNHEY and SMNVEV (reference sequence). The CDR3 loop is CASSPRQGYYGYTF. The CDR3 DNA reads TGTGCCAGCAGTCCTCGACAGGGTTACTATGGCTACACCTTC.